Here is one T cell receptor beta chain with its context. Its antigen remains undetermined. No much larger clonotype is one base removed from it; base qualities were not supplied. CD8 naive samples were obtained by positive selection for CCR7 among CD45RO-negative cells, yielding a CD45RA+CCR7+ population from which TemRA cells were excluded. The donors were healthy, HIV-negative adults with no recently reported acute infections or vaccinations. Every donor was a Caucasian adult living in Nashville, Tennessee, USA. Blood was collected by leukapheresis, and PBMCs were isolated by Ficoll-Histopaque density gradient centrifugation and then cryopreserved in liquid nitrogen vapor phase. Analytical flow cytometry was used to check the purity and quantity of every magnetically sorted T cell population. Genomic DNA was isolated from each sorted fraction and quantified by UV absorbance on a Nanodrop 2000c.

This sample was included in a study of shared clonotypes between healthy human individuals (dated by TCRdb to the early 2020s). Regarding the study in general: Three men and a couple of women, aged 18 to 49 years, made up the cohort. For each donor, three plates each were used for CD4 naive and CD4 memory, two plates were used for CD8 naive, and one plate was used for CD8 memory. To estimate repertoire size and how much clonotypes are shared between individuals, the study performed deep sequencing of blood TCR repertoires from five healthy adults. Different laboratories and diverse techniques were used to prepare libraries and sequence TCR repertoires, to increase sequencing depth and limit assay-specific biases. Each donor's leukapheresis produced roughly between about 0.9 and 9.5 billion PBMCs. The paper as a whole reports these results and caveats: Because the study included a small number of donors, the genetic and exposure-history diversity represented was limited. Higher generation probabilities were observed for clonotypes shared by all four sorted-subset donors than for non-shared clonotypes. Naive subsets generally had larger estimated clonotype richness than memory subsets. Across a handful of donors, about 5% of naive CD4, roughly 3.8% of naive CD8, 2.3% of memory CD4, and around 0.4% of memory CD8 clonotypes were shared. Sampling was limited to blood, and TCR repertoires in tissue likely differ from TCR repertoires in blood. Rarefaction of sorted-subset datasets indicated incomplete sequencing despite the large sequencing depth. Pairwise subsampling led to the expectation that sequencing depth would affect the degree of clonotype sharing among donors.

Using the deep immunoSEQ assay, TCR CDR3 regions were amplified from genomic DNA by multiplex PCR. Extracted genomic DNA from each cell subset was distributed evenly across all wells of several immunoSEQ 96-well plates, and each plate was treated as a replicate. Each replicate PCR for sorted subsets received roughly 0.2 ug genomic DNA, equal to roughly 33,000 T cell genomes. Purified libraries were measured with a Qubit 3.0 fluorometer, size-checked on a Bioanalyzer 2100, and measured again with the KAPA Library Quantification kit. Each immunoSEQ 96-well plate was sequenced on its own single-read 150-cycle Illumina NextSeq 550 flow cell. The source study handled its data this way. Because only junctional sequences without quality scores were contained in the immunoSEQ output, filtering matching that applied to full-length reads could not be performed. Sequences were annotated with PyIR, a Python wrapper for IgBLAST v1.9, and V/J genes and CDR3 were assigned using IMGT germline references. Reads were filtered out if the reads had weak V/J assignments (E-value above 1e-6), no CDR3, stop codons, out-of-frame junctions, or ambiguous translated residues. V3J clonotypes were defined as sequences sharing an identical inferred V gene, J gene, and CDR3 amino acid sequence. Percentage overlap between repertoires was calculated by dividing the number of shared unique clonotypes by the size of the smaller repertoire. Repertoire richness was assessed with RTK rarefaction, the Chao1 estimator, and Recon v2.1 estimates of unobserved clonotypes. OLGA was used to compute generation probabilities for all TCRbeta clonotypes that the gDNA method yielded from a handful of donors. TCRdb took over this immuneACCESS table, retaining in-frame rearrangements with V and J assigned. Such tables are incomplete; in checked studies, under half of the missing clones stem from an unresolved V gene, and the remainder is unexplained. Clone size and V and J calls were adopted from that table, with D and trimming inferred from the DNA. This sample lists hundreds of thousands of clones; less than 97% were detected once. The ten top clones hold less than 0.13% of the sample.

The germline V gene (reference sequence) sets CDR1 to SEHNR and CDR2 to FQNEAQ. Germline trimming amounts to 5 bases on V and 3 bases on J, with 6 as the count of junction bases outside the gene matches. The cysteine opens and the phenylalanine closes a CDR3 of 14 amino acids. CDR3 DNA is the only sequence kept; it has 42 bases, read in frame from the first base. The material sequenced was naive CD8+ T cells sorted from blood. The cell subset or site label here, explained by the study, means: CD45RA+CCR7+. The chain uses TRBV7-9 and TRBJ1-1, with 7 central nucleotides matching TRBD1. The receptor was isolated from a young woman in good health. The CDR3 region has the sequence CASSAPTGDTEAFF. The sequence in DNA is TGTGCCAGCAGCGCTCCAACAGGGGACACTGAAGCTTTCTTT.